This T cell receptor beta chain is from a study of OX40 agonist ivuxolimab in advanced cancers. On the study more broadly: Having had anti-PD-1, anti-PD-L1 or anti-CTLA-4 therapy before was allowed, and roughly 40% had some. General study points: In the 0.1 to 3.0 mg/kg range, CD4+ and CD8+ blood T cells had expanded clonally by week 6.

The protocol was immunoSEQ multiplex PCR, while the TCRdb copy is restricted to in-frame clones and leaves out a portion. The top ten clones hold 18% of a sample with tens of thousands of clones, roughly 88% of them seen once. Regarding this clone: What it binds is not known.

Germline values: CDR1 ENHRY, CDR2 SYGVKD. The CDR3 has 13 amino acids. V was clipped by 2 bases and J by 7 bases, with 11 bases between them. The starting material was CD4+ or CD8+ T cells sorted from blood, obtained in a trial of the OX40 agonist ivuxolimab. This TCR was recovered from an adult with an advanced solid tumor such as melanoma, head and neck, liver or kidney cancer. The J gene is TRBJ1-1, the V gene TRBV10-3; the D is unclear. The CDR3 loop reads CAISEIRRGEAFF. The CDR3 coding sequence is TGTGCCATCAGTGAGATTAGGAGAGGTGAAGCTTTCTTT.